The rows below give T cell receptor beta chains drawn from one sample of a study of shared clonotypes between healthy human individuals. Sequencing used immunoSEQ multiplex PCR; TCRdb keeps in-frame clones, though not all of them. The data show some 790,000 clones, around 77% seen once. Sequenced: memory CD4+ T cells sorted from blood. These receptors all come from a woman in her 30s in good health. Both conserved end residues are part of each CDR3. The D gene is left open where the match is weak. Part of the rows lack a size; the others show once, few, many or a class for expanded clones.

j_call	clone_size	d_call	v_call	cdr3_aa	cdr3_nt
TRBJ2-7	-	TRBD1	TRBV5-1	CASSRDSGQKKSYEQYF	TGCGCCAGCAGCAGAGACTCGGGACAGAAAAAATCCTACGAGCAGTACTTC
TRBJ2-3	-	-	TRBV11-2	CASSLDFWGRSGTDTQYF	TGTGCCAGCAGCTTAGATTTTTGGGGGAGGAGCGGGACAGATACGCAGTATTTT
TRBJ2-1	-	TRBD1	TRBV6-5	CASSNRDRARNEQFF	TGTGCCAGCAGTAACCGGGACAGGGCACGGAATGAGCAGTTCTTC
TRBJ2-7	few	-	TRBV6-1	CASKGYGAGYEQYF	TGTGCCAGCAAGGGTTACGGGGCTGGGTACGAGCAGTACTTC
TRBJ2-5	-	-	TRBV18	CASSSTQQETQYF	TGTGCCAGCTCGTCGACACAACAAGAGACCCAGTACTTC
TRBJ2-3	-	-	TRBV27	CASSFWSTDTQYF	TGTGCCAGCAGTTTTTGGAGCACAGATACGCAGTATTTT
TRBJ2-1	many	-	TRBV5-1	CASSLEGLQFF	TGCGCCAGCAGCTTGGAAGGGCTTCAGTTCTTC
TRBJ2-1	-	-	TRBV7-2	CASTAIPSYNEQFF	TGTGCCAGCACCGCGATCCCCTCCTACAATGAGCAGTTCTTC
TRBJ2-7	-	-	TRBV6-4	CASSEGSEQYF	TGTGCCAGCAGTGAGGGAAGCGAGCAGTACTTC
TRBJ2-1	-	-	TRBV28	CASSPPYYRSSYNEQFF	TGTGCCAGCAGTCCCCCCTATTACAGGAGCTCCTACAATGAGCAGTTCTTC
TRBJ2-7	-	TRBD2	TRBV4-1	CASSPPLAGGPYEQYF	TGCGCCAGCAGCCCACCGCTAGCGGGAGGTCCCTACGAGCAGTACTTC
TRBJ2-5	-	TRBD2	TRBV2	CASRMGLAGGVGLETQYF	TGTGCCAGCAGGATGGGACTAGCGGGAGGGGTGGGGCTGGAGACCCAGTACTTC
TRBJ2-7	-	TRBD1	TRBV6-1	CASSGLRQGGAYEQYF	TGTGCCAGCAGTGGATTACGACAGGGGGGGGCCTACGAGCAGTACTTC
TRBJ2-1	few	-	TRBV7-7	CASSLSPGASNEQFF	TGTGCCAGCAGCCTCAGCCCAGGGGCATCCAATGAGCAGTTCTTC
TRBJ1-4	-	-	TRBV28	CASSLFRDGGEKLFF	TGTGCCAGCAGTTTATTCCGGGACGGCGGTGAAAAACTGTTTTTT
TRBJ2-7	-	-	TRBV11-2	CASSLGRAHEQYF	TGTGCCAGCAGCTTGGGCAGGGCCCACGAGCAGTACTTC
TRBJ1-3	-	TRBD1	TRBV28	CASRYRDRGSGNTIYF	TGTGCCAGCAGATATCGGGACAGGGGCTCTGGAAACACCATATATTTT
TRBJ2-1	once	TRBD2	TRBV5-1	CASSHPGRLADNEQFF	TGCGCCAGCAGCCATCCTGGCCGACTAGCGGACAATGAGCAGTTCTTC
TRBJ1-4	once	-	TRBV12-2	CASRLAPWGGKLFF	TGTGCAAGTCGCTTAGCGCCATGGGGTGGGAAACTGTTTTTT
TRBJ1-6	-	-	TRBV27	CASSKHGSNSPLHF	TGTGCCAGCAGCAAACATGGGAGTAATTCACCCCTCCACTTT